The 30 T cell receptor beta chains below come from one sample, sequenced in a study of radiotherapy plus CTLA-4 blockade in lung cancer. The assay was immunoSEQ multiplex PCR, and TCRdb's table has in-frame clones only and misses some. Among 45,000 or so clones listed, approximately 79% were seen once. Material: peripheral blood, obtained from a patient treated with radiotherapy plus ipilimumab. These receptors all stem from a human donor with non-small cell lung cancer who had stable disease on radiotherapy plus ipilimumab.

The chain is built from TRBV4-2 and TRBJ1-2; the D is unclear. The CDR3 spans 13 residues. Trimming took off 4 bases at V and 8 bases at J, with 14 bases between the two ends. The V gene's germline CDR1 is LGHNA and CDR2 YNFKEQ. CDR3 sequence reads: CASSPSREGGYTF. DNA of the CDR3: TGTGCCAGCAGCCCCTCCCGGGAGGGCGGCTACACCTTC.

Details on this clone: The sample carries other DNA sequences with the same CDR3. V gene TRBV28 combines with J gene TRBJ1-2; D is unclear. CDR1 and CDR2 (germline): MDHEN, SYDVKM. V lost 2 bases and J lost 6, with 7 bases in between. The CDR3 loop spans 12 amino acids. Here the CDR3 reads CASSLSRDGYTF. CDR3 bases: TGTGCCAGCAGTTTAAGTAGGGATGGCTACACCTTC.

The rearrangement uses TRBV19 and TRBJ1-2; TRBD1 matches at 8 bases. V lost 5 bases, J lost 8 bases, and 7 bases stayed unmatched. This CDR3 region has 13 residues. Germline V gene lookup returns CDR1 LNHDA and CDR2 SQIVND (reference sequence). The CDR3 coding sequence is TGTGCCAGTAGTGTGGACAGGGCATACGGCTACACCTTC. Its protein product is CASSVDRAYGYTF.

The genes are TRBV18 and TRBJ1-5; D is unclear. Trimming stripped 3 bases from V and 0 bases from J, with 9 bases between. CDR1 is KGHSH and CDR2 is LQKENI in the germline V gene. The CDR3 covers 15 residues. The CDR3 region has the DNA TGTGCCAGCTCACCCGGGCCGGATAGCAATCAGCCCCAGCATTTT. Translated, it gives CASSPGPDSNQPQHF.

CDR3 nucleotides: TGTGCCTGGAGTCGAAGGAGGCAGGGGGGAGCTTTCTTT. Residues: CAWSRRRQGGAFF. V and J are TRBV30 and TRBJ1-1; 7 bases are shared with TRBD1. This CDR3 comprises 13 residues. Germline V gene data show CDR1 as GTSNPN and CDR2 as SVGIG (reference sequence). V lost 2 bases and J lost 10; bases outside the gene matches: 10.

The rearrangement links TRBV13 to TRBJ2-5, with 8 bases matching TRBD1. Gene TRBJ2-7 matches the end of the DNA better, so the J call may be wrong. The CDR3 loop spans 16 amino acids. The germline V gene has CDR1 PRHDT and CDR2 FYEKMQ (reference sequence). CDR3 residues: CASSLGHDRGAYEQYF. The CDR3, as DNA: TGTGCCAGCAGCTTAGGCCACGACAGGGGTGCCTACGAGCAGTACTTC.

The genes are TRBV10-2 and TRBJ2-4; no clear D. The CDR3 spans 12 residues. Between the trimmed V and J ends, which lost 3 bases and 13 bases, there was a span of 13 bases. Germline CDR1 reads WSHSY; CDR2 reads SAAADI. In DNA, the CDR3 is TGCGCCAGCAGTGAAGTGGCAGGACCCCAGTACTTC. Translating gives CASSEVAGPQYF.

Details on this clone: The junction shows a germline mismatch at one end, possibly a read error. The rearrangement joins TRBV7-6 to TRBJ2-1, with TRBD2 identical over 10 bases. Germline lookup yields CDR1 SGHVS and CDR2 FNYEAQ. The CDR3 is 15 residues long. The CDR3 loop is CASRLAGGSYNEQFF. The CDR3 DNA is TGTGCCAGCAGATTAGCGGGGGGCTCCTACAATGAGCAGTTCTTC.

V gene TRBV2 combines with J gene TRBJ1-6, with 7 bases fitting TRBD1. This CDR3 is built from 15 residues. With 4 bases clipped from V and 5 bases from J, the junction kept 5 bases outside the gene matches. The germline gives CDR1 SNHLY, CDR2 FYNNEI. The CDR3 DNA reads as TGTGCCAGCAGTGGGACAGGAGCAAATAATTCACCCCTCCACTTT. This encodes CASSGTGANNSPLHF.

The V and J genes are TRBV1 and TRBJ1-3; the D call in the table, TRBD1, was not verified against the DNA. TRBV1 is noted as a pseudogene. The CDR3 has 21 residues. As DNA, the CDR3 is TGCACCAGCAGCCAATCCATCCTACAGGGGTTTGTCTCCGGGGGTGGAAACACCATATATTTT. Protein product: CTSSQSILQGFVSGGGNTIYF.

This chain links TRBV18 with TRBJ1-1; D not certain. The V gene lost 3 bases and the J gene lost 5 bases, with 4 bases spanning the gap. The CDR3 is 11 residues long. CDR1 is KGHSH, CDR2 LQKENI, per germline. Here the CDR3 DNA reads TGTGCCAGCTCACCTAGTACTGAAGCTTTCTTT. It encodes CASSPSTEAFF.

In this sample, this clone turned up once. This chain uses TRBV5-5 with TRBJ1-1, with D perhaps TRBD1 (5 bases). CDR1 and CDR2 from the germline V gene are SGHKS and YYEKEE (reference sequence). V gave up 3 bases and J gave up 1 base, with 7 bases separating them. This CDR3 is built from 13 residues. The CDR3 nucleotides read TGTGCCAGCAGCTCCAGGGCGAACACTGAAGCTTTCTTT. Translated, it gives CASSSRANTEAFF.

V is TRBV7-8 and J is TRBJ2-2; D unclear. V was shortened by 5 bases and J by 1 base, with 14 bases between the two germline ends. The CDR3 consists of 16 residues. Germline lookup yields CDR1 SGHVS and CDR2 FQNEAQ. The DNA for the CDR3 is TGTGCCAGCAGCCAGATGGGGATCGTGAACACCGGGGAGCTGTTTTTT. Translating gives CASSQMGIVNTGELFF.

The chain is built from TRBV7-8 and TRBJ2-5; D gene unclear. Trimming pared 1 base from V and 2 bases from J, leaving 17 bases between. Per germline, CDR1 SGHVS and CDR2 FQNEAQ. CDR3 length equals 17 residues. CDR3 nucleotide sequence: TGTGCCAGCAGCTTAGGACCCCCGCAGTCGATACAAGAGACCCAGTACTTC. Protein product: CASSLGPPQSIQETQYF.

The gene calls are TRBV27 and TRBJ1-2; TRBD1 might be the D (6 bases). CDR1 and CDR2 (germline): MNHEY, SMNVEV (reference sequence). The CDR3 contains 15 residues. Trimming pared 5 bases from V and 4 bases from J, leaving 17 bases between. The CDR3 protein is CASSQIPGAGYGYTF. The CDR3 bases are TGTGCCAGCAGTCAAATACCGGGGGCAGGCTATGGCTACACCTTC.

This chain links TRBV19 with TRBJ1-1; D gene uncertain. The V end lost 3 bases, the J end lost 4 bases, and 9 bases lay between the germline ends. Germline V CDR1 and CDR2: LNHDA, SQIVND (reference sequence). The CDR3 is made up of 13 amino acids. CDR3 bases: TGTGCCAGTAGTATTCACGAGGTCACTGAAGCTTTCTTT. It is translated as CASSIHEVTEAFF.

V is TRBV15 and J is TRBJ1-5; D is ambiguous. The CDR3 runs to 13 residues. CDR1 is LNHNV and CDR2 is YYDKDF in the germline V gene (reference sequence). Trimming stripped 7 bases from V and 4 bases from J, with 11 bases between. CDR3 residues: CATTLFENQPQHF. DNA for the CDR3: TGTGCCACCACGCTTTTTGAGAATCAGCCCCAGCATTTT.

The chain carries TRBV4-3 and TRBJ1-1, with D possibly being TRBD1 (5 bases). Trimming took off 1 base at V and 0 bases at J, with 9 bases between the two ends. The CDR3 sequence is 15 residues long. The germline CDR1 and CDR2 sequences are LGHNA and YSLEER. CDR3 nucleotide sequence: TGCGCCAGCAGCCAAGGGGGGGGGATGAACACTGAAGCTTTCTTT. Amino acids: CASSQGGGMNTEAFF.

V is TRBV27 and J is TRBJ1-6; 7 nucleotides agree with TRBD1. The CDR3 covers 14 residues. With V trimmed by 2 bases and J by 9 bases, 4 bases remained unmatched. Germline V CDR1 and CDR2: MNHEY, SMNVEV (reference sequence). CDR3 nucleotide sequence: TGTGCCAGCAGTTTAACACAGGGGAGTTCACCCCTCCACTTT. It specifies CASSLTQGSSPLHF.

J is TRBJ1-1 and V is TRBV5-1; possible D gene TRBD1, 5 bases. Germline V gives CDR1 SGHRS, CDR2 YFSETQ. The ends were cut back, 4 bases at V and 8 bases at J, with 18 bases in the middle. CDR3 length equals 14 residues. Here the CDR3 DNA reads TGCGCCAGCAGCCCTGGGGCGTCAGCCGAAGAAGCTTTCTTT. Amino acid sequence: CASSPGASAEEAFF.

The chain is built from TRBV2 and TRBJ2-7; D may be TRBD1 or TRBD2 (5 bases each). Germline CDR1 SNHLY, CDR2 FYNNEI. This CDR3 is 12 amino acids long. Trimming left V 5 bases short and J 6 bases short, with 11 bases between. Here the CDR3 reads CASSLQGPEQYF. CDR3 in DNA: TGTGCCAGCAGTCTCCAGGGACCCGAGCAGTACTTC.

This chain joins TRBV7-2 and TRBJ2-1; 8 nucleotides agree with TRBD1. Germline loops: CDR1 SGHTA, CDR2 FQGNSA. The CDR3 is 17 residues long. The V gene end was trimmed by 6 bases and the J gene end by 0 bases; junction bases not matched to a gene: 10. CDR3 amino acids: CASRQGRGLGSYNEQFF. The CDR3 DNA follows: TGTGCCAGCAGGCAGGGCAGGGGGCTAGGCTCCTACAATGAGCAGTTCTTC. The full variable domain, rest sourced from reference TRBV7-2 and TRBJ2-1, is GAGVSQSPSNKVTEKGKDVELRCDPISGHTALYWYRQSLGQGLEFLIYFQGNSAPDKSGLPSDRFSAERTGGSVSTLTIQRTQQEDSAVYLCASRQGRGLGSYNEQFFGPGTRLTVL.

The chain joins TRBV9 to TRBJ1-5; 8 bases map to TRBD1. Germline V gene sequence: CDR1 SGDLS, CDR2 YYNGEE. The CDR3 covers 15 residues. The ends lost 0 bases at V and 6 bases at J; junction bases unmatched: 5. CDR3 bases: TGTGCCAGCAGCGTAGGGGGACAGGCGGGTCAGCCCCAGCATTTT. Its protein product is CASSVGGQAGQPQHF.

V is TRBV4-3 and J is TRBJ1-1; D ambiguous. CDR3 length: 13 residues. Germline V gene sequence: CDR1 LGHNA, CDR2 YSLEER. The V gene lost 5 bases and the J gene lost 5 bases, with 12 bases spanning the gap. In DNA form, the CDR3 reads TGCGCCAGCAGCTATACCGGTGGGACTGAAGCTTTCTTT. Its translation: CASSYTGGTEAFF.

CDR3 loop: CASSGDPGTYGYTF. CDR3 DNA sequence: TGCGCCAGCAGCGGGGACCCAGGAACCTATGGCTACACCTTC. The gene calls are TRBV5-1 and TRBJ1-2; TRBD1 is a possible D gene (5 bases). In germline, CDR1 is SGHRS, CDR2 YFSETQ. With 4 bases removed from V and 4 bases from J, the gap between germline ends came to 14 bases. The CDR3 covers 14 residues.

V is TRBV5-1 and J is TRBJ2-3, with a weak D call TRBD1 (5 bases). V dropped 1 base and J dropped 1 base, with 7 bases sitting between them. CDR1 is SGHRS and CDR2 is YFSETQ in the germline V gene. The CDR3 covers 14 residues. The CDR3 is CASSLTRGTDTQYF. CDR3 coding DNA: TGCGCCAGCAGCTTGACCAGGGGCACAGATACGCAGTATTTT.

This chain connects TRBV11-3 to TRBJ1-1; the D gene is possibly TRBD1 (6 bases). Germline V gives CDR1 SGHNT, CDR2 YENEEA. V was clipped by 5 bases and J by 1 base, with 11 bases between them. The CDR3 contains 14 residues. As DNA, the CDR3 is TGTGCCAGCAGCCCACCGGACAGGAACACTGAAGCTTTCTTT. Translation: CASSPPDRNTEAFF. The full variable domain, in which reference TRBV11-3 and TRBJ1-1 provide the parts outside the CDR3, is EAGVVQSPRYKIIEKKQPVAFWCNPISGHNTLYWYLQNLGQGPELLIRYENEEAVDDSQLPKDRFSAERLKGVDSTLKIQPAELGDSAVYLCASSPPDRNTEAFFGQGTRLTVV.

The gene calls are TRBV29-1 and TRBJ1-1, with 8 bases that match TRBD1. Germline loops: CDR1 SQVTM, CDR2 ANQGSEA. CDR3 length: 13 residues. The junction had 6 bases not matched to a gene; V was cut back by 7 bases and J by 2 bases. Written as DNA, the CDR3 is TGCAGCGCCCTGACAGGGGTTAACACTGAAGCTTTCTTT. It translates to CSALTGVNTEAFF.

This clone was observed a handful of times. The CDR3 coding sequence is TGTGCCAGCAAGGCCCGCCGGGGCGCGAATTCACCCCTCCACTTT. Its translation is CASKARRGANSPLHF. The gene calls are TRBV6-5 and TRBJ1-6, with D possibly being TRBD1 (5 bases). The CDR3 has 15 amino acids. With 7 bases removed from V and 7 bases from J, the gap between germline ends came to 17 bases. Germline CDR1 MNHEY, CDR2 SVGAGI.

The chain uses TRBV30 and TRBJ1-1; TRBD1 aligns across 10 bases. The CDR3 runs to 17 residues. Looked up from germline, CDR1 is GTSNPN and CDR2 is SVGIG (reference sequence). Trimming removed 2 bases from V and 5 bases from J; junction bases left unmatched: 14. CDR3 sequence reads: CAWSSVLTGTGVTEAFF. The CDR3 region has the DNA TGTGCCTGGAGTTCAGTCCTCACCGGGACAGGGGTGACTGAAGCTTTCTTT.